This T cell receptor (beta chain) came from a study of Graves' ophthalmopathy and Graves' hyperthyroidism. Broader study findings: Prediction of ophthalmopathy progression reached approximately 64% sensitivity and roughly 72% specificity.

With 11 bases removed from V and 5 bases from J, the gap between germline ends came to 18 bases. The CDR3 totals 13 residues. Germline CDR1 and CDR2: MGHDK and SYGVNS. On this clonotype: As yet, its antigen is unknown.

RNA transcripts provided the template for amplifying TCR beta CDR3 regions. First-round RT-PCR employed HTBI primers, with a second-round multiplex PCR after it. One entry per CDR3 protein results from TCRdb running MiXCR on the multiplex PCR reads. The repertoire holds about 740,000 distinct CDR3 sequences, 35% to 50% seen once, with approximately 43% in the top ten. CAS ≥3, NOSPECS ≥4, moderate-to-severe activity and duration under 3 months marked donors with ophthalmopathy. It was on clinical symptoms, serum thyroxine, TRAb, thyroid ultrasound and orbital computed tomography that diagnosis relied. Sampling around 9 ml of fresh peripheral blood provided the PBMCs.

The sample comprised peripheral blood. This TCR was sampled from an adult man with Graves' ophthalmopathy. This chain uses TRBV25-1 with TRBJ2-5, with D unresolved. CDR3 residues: CAPVRSHLETQYF. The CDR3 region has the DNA TGTGCCCCGGTGAGGTCACACCTTGAGACCCAGTACTTC.